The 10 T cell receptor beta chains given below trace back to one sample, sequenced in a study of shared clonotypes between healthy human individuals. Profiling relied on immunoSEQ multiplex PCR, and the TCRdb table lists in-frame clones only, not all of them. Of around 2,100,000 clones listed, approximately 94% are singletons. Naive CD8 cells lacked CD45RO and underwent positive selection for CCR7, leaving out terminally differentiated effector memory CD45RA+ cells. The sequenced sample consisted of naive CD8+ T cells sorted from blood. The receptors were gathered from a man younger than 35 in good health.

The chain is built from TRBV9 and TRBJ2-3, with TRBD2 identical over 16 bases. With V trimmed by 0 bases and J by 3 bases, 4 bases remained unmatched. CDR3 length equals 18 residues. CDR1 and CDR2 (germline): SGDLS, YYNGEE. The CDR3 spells CASSVEGLAGGPTDTQYF. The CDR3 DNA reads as TGTGCCAGCAGCGTAGAGGGACTAGCGGGAGGGCCAACAGATACGCAGTATTTT.

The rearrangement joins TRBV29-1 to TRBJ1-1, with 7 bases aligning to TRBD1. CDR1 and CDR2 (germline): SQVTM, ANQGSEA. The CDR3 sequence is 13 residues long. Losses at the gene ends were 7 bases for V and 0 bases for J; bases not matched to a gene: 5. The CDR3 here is CSGLGGLNTEAFF. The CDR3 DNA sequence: TGCAGCGGGCTAGGGGGCTTGAACACTGAAGCTTTCTTT. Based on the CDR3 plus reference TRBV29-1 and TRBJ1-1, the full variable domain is SAVISQKPSRDICQRGTSLTIQCQVDSQVTMMFWYRQQPGQSLTLIATANQGSEATYESGFVIDKFPISRPNLTFSTLTVSNMSPEDSSIYLCSGLGGLNTEAFFGQGTRLTVV.

CDR3 in DNA: TGTGCCAGCAGTTACCAACTACCTGAGCAGTTCTTC. It translates to CASSYQLPEQFF. V gene TRBV6-9 combines with J gene TRBJ2-1; D uncertain. V lost 3 bases to trimming and J lost 9 bases, with 9 bases between them. The germline gives CDR1 MNHGY, CDR2 SVAAGI. The length of the CDR3 is 12 residues.

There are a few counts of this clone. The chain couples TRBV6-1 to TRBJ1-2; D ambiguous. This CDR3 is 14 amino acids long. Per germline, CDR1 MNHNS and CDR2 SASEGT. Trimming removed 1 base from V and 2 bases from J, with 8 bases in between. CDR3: CASSEGPTNYGYTF. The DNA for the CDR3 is TGTGCCAGCAGTGAAGGGCCGACGAACTATGGCTACACCTTC.

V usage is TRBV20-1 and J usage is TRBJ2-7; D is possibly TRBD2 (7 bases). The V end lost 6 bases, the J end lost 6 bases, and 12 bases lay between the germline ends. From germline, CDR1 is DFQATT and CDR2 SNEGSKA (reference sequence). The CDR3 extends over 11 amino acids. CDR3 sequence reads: CSARGRAEQYF. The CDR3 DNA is TGCAGTGCAAGGGGGAGGGCCGAGCAGTACTTC.

The CDR3 protein is CASSPINSGTGYYEQYF. In nucleotides, the CDR3 is TGTGCCAGCAGTCCGATCAACTCCGGGACAGGGTACTACGAGCAGTACTTC. The genes are TRBV27 and TRBJ2-7; 9 nucleotides align to TRBD1. The CDR3 contains 17 residues. V was pared by 5 bases and J by 3 bases, with 14 bases of the junction left unmatched. The germline V gene has CDR1 MNHEY and CDR2 SMNVEV (reference sequence).

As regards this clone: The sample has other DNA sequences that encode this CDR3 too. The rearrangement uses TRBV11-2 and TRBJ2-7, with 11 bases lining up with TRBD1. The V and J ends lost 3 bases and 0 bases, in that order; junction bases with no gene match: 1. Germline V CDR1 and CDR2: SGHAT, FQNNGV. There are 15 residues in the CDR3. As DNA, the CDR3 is TGTGCCAGCAGCTTTGGGACAGGGGGCTCCTACGAGCAGTACTTC. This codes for CASSFGTGGSYEQYF.

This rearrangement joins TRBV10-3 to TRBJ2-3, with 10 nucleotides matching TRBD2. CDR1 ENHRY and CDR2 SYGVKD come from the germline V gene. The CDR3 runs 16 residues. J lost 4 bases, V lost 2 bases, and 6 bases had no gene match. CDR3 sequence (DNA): TGTGCCATCAGTGAGCCCAGCGGGGGGGCCCCAGATACGCAGTATTTT. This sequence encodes CAISEPSGGAPDTQYF.

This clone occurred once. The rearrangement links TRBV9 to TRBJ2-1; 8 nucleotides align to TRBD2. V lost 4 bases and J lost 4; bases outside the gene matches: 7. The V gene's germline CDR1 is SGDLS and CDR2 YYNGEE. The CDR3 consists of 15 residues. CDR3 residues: CASSTSGTPYNEQFF. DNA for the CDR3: TGTGCCAGCAGCACTAGCGGTACCCCTTACAATGAGCAGTTCTTC.

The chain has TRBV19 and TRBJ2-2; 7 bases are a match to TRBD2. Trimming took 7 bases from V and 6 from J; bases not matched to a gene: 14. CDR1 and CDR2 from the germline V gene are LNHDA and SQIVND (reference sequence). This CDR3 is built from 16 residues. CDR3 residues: CASTIRDYKFPGELFF. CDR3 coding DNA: TGTGCCAGTACCATCCGGGACTACAAATTCCCCGGGGAGCTGTTTTTT.